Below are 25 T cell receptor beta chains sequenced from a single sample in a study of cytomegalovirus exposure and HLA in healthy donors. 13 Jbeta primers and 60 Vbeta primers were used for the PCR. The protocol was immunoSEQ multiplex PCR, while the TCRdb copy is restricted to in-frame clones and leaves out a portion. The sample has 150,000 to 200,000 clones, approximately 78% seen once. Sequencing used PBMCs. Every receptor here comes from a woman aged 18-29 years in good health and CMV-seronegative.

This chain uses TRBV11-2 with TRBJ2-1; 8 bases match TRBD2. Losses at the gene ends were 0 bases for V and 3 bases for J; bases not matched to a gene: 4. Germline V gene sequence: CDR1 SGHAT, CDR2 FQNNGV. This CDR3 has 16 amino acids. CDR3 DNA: TGTGCCAGCAGCTTAGATGCCGGGACTAGCTACAATGAGCAGTTCTTC. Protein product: CASSLDAGTSYNEQFF. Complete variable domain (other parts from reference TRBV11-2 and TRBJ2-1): EAGVAQSPRYKIIEKRQSVAFWCNPISGHATLYWYQQILGQGPKLLIQFQNNGVVDDSQLPKDRFSAERLKGVDSTLKIQPAKLEDSAVYLCASSLDAGTSYNEQFFGPGTRLTVL.

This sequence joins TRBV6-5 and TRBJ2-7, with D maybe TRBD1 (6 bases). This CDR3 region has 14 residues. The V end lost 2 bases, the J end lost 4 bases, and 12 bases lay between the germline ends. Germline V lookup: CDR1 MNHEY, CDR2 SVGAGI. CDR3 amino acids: CASSYGRQAYEQYF. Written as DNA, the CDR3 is TGTGCCAGCAGTTACGGGCGACAGGCATACGAGCAGTACTTC.

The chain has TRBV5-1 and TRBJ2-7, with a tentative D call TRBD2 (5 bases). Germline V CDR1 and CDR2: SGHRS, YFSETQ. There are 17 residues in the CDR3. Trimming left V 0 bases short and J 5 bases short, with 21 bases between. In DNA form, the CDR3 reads TGCGCCAGCAGCTTGGGGTCGGGTCCCGGGGTCTTCCACGAGCAGTACTTC. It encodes CASSLGSGPGVFHEQYF.

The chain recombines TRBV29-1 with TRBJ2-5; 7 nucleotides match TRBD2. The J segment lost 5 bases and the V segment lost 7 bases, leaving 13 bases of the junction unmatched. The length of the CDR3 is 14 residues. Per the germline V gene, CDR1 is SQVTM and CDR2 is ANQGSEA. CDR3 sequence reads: CSALGGVEGETQYF. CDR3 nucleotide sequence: TGCAGCGCGCTTGGGGGGGTTGAGGGGGAGACCCAGTACTTC.

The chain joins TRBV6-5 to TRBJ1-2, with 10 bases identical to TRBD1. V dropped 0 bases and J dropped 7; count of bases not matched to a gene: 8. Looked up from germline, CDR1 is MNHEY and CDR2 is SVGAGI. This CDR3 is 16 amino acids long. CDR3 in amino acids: CASSYSNLGQGFGYTF. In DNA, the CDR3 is TGTGCCAGCAGTTACTCGAATCTGGGACAGGGGTTTGGCTACACCTTC.

CDR3 sequence reads: CASSSGQGPNEKLFF. The DNA for the CDR3 is TGCGCCAGCAGCTCGGGACAGGGCCCTAATGAAAAACTGTTTTTT. This chain connects TRBV5-1 to TRBJ1-4, with TRBD1 matching over 9 bases. V was clipped by 3 bases and J by 3 bases; unmatched bases: 3. CDR3 length: 15 residues. Per the germline V gene, CDR1 is SGHRS and CDR2 is YFSETQ.

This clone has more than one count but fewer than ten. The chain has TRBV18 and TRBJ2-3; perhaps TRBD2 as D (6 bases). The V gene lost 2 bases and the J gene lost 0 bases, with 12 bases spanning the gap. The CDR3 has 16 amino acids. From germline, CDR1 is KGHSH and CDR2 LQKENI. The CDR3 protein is CASSPIGAGSTDTQYF. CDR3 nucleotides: TGTGCCAGCTCACCAATTGGGGCGGGGAGCACAGATACGCAGTATTTT.

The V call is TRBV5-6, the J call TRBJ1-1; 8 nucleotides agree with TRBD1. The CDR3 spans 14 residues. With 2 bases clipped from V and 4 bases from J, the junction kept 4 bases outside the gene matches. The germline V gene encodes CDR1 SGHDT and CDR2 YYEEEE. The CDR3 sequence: CASSFAQGGTEAFF. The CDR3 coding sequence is TGTGCCAGCAGCTTCGCACAGGGGGGCACTGAAGCTTTCTTT.

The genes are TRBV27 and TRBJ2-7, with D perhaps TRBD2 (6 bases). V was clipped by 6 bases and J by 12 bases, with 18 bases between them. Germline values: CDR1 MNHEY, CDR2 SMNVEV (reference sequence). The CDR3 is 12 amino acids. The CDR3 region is CASSQGLPRVYF. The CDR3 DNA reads TGTGCCAGCAGCCAGGGACTCCCCAGAGTGTACTTC.

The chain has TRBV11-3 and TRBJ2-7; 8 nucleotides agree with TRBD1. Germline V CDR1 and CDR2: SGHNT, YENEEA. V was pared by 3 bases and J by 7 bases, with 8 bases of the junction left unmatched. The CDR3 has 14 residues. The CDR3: CASSLGMGTGEQYF. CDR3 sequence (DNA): TGTGCCAGCAGCTTGGGCATGGGGACAGGAGAGCAGTACTTC.

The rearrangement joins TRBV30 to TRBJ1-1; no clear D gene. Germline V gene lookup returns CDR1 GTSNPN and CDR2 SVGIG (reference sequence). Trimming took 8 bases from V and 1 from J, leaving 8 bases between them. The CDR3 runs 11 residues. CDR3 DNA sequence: TGTGCCGGTCTAAGGAACACTGAAGCTTTCTTT. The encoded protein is CAGLRNTEAFF.

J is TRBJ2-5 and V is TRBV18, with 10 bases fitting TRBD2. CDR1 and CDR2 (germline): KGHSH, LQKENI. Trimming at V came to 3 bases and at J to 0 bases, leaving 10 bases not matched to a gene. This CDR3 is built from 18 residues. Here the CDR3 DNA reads TGTGCCAGCTCACCCGCTAGCGGGGGCCATACAAACCAAGAGACCCAGTACTTC. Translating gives CASSPASGGHTNQETQYF.

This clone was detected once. The CDR3 loop is CASSQGQGSYNEQFF. CDR3 nucleotides: TGCGCCAGCAGCCAGGGACAGGGGTCCTACAATGAGCAGTTCTTC. This chain joins TRBV5-1 and TRBJ2-1; 10 nucleotides agree with TRBD1. The CDR3 spans 15 residues. V gave up 4 bases and J gave up 1 base; unmatched junction bases: 2. CDR1 and CDR2 from the germline V gene are SGHRS and YFSETQ.

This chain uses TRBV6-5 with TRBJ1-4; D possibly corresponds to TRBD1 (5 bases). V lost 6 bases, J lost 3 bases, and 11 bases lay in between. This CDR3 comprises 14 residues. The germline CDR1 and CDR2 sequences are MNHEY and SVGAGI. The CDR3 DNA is TGTGCCAGCAGCCCGGGACTAGCTAATGAAAAACTGTTTTTT. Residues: CASSPGLANEKLFF.

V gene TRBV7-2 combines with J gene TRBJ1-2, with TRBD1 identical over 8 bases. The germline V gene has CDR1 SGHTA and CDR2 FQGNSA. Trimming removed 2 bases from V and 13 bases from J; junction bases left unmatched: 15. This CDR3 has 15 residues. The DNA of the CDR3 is TGTGCCAGCAGCTTACAGGGGGCGGAGGGGCGGTCCTGCACCTTC. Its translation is CASSLQGAEGRSCTF.

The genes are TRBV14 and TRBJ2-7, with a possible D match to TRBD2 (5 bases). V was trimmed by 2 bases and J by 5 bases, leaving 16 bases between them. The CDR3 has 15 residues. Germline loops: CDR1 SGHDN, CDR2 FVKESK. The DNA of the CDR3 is TGTGCCAGCAGCCAATATACTAAACTAGTTGACGAGCAGTACTTC. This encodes CASSQYTKLVDEQYF.

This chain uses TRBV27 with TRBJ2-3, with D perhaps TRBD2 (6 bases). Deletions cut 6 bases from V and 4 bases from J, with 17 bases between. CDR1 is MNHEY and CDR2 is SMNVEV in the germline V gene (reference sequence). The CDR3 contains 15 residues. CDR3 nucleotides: TGTGCCAGCAGCCGCGGGGTGCTAGGTGCAGATACGCAGTATTTT. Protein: CASSRGVLGADTQYF.

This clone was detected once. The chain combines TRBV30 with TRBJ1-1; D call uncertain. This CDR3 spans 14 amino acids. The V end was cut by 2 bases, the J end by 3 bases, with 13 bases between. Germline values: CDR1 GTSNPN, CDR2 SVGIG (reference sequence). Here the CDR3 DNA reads TGTGCCTGGAGTCTACTTGACGGAGACACTGAAGCTTTCTTT. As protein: CAWSLLDGDTEAFF.

The CDR3 region is CASSLDRAGANVLTF. The DNA of the CDR3 is TGTGCCAGCAGCCTAGACAGGGCTGGGGCCAACGTCCTGACTTTC. The chain joins TRBV6-6 to TRBJ2-6, with 7 nucleotides matching TRBD1. In germline, CDR1 is MNHNY, CDR2 SVGAGI (reference sequence). The CDR3 covers 15 residues. V lost 6 bases and J lost 2; bases outside the gene matches: 4.

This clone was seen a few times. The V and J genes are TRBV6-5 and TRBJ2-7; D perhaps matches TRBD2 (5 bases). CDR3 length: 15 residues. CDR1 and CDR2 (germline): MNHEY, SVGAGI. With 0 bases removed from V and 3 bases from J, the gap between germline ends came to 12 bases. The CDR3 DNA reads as TGTGCCAGCAGTTACTCGGACGAGGACTTCTACGAGCAGTACTTC. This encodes CASSYSDEDFYEQYF.

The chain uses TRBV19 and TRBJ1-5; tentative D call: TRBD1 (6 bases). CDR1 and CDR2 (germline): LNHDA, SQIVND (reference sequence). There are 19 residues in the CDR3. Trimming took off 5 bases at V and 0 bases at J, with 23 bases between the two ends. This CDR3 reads CASSPPGQLYAHSNQPQHF. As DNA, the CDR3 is TGTGCCAGTAGTCCTCCCGGACAGCTGTACGCTCATAGCAATCAGCCCCAGCATTTT.

The CDR3 region has the DNA TGTGCCAGCAGCCAACTTCCCCGGGACAGAGGCGAAAAACTGTTTTTT. Its protein is CASSQLPRDRGEKLFF. The chain recombines TRBV27 with TRBJ1-4; TRBD1 matches at 7 bases. V dropped 6 bases and J dropped 8; count of bases not matched to a gene: 15. From germline, CDR1 is MNHEY and CDR2 SMNVEV (reference sequence). CDR3 size: 16 residues. The full variable domain, completed using reference TRBV27 and TRBJ1-4, is EAQVTQNPRYLITVTGKKLTVTCSQNMNHEYMSWYRQDPGLGLRQIYYSMNVEVTDKGDVPEGYKVSRKEKRNFPLILESPSPNQTSLYFCASSQLPRDRGEKLFFGSGTQLSVL.

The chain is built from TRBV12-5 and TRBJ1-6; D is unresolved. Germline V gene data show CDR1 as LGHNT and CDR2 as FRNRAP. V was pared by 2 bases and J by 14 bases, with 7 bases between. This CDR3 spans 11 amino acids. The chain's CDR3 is CASGLFEALHF. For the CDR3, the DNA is TGTGCTAGTGGTTTGTTCGAGGCCCTCCACTTT.

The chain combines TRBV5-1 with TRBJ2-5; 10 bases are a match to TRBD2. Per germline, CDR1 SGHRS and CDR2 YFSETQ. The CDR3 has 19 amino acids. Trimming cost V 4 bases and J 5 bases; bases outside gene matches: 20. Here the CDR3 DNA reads TGCGCCAGCAGCCGTCTTTTGGGGGTCCTAGCGGGAGTTGGGGAGACCCAGTACTTC. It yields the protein CASSRLLGVLAGVGETQYF.

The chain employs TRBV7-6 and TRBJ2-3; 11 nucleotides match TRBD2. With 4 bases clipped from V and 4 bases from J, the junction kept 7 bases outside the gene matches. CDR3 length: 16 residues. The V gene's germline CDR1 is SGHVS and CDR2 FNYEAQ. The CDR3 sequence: CASSSGTSGWADTQYF. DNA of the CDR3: TGTGCCAGCAGCTCAGGGACTAGCGGCTGGGCAGATACGCAGTATTTT.